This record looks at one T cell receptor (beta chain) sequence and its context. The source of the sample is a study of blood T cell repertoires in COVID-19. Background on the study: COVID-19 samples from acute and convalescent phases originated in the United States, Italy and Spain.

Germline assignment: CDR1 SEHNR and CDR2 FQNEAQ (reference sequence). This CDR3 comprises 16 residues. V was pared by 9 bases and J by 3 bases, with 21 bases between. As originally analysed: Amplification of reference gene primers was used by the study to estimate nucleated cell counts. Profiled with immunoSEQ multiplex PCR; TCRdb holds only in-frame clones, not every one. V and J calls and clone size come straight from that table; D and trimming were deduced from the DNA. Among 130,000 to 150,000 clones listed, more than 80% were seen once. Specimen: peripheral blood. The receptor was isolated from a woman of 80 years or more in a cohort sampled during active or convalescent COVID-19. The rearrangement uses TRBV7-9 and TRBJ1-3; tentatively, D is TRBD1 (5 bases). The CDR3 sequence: CARGSASRGGGNTIYF. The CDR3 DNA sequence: TGTGCCAGGGGCTCGGCTTCAAGGGGAGGTGGAAACACCATATATTTT.